The 27 T cell receptor beta chains presented below share a single source sample, sequenced in a study of cytomegalovirus exposure and HLA in healthy donors. A multiplex PCR was run with 60 Vbeta primers and 13 Jbeta primers. Clones were read by immunoSEQ multiplex PCR, and TCRdb kept only the in-frame ones, dropping some. Found here are roughly 200,000 clones, 70% to 80% of them singletons; the top ten hold 3.5% to 5%. The sequenced sample was PBMCs. All receptors come from a woman aged 30 to 39 in good health and CMV-seropositive.

V is TRBV7-2 and J is TRBJ1-2; D is perhaps TRBD1 (5 bases). CDR1 is SGHTA and CDR2 is FQGNSA in the germline V gene. CDR3 length equals 14 residues. Trimming shortened V by 5 bases and J by 2 bases, and 12 bases separated the two germline ends. The CDR3 coding sequence is TGTGCCAGCAGCCCCGACAGACTCAACTATGGCTACACCTTC. Its translation: CASSPDRLNYGYTF.

The chain uses TRBV7-2 and TRBJ1-1; 10 bases map to TRBD1. The CDR3 runs to 17 residues. Germline CDR1 SGHTA, CDR2 FQGNSA. V was pared by 2 bases and J by 2 bases, with 8 bases of the junction left unmatched. CDR3 in DNA: TGTGCCAGCAGCTTAAAAGGAGGGACAGGGGAAAACACTGAAGCTTTCTTT. It is translated as CASSLKGGTGENTEAFF.

The chain combines TRBV9 with TRBJ1-4; TRBD1 aligns across 7 bases. Per germline, CDR1 SGDLS and CDR2 YYNGEE. CDR3 size: 15 residues. J lost 5 bases, V lost 7 bases, and 11 bases had no gene match. Written as DNA, the CDR3 is TGTGCCAGCTTCTTTTTAGCAGGGGGGAATGAAAAACTGTTTTTT. This encodes CASFFLAGGNEKLFF.

This chain links TRBV27 with TRBJ2-2; TRBD2 aligns across 12 bases. The CDR3 contains 16 residues. The trim removed 5 bases at V and 6 bases at J, leaving 7 bases unmatched. The germline V gene has CDR1 MNHEY and CDR2 SMNVEV (reference sequence). CDR3 residues: CASSTLLAGGPGELFF. Written as DNA, the CDR3 is TGTGCCAGCAGTACTTTACTAGCGGGGGGCCCCGGGGAGCTGTTTTTT.

The CDR3 DNA follows: TGTGCCAGCAGCTTAGACGGGTCCTCCTACAATGAGCAGTTCTTC. Amino acid sequence: CASSLDGSSYNEQFF. This sequence joins TRBV11-3 and TRBJ2-1; the D is unclear. V was shortened by 0 bases and J by 0 bases, with 6 bases between the two germline ends. This CDR3 region has 15 residues. Per the germline V gene, CDR1 is SGHNT and CDR2 is YENEEA.

The chain joins TRBV7-2 to TRBJ1-6; D not resolved. Germline V CDR1 and CDR2: SGHTA, FQGNSA. This CDR3 spans 13 amino acids. Trimming took 0 bases from V and 13 from J, leaving 10 bases between them. In nucleotides, the CDR3 is TGTGCCAGCAGCTTAGCGAACAACCTCCCCCTCCACTTT. This gives the protein CASSLANNLPLHF.

The rearrangement joins TRBV11-2 to TRBJ2-5; TRBD1 agrees at 8 bases. Germline V gives CDR1 SGHAT, CDR2 FQNNGV. J was trimmed by 5 bases and V by 4 bases; bases with no gene match: 3. This CDR3 region has 13 residues. The CDR3 nucleotides are TGTGCCAGCAGCTCAGGGGGCGATGAGACCCAGTACTTC. Translated, it gives CASSSGGDETQYF.

As concerns this clone: Within the sample, other DNA sequences also encode this same CDR3. The chain is built from TRBV30 and TRBJ1-1, with D uncertain. Germline values: CDR1 GTSNPN, CDR2 SVGIG (reference sequence). CDR3 length: 12 residues. V lost 3 bases and J lost 12, with 17 bases in between. The CDR3: CAWRYLRPGTFF. The CDR3 DNA is TGTGCCTGGAGGTACCTCAGGCCAGGAACTTTCTTT.

The chain has TRBV2 and TRBJ1-5, with 9 bases identical to TRBD1. J was trimmed by 5 bases and V by 6 bases; bases with no gene match: 11. The CDR3 sequence is 16 residues long. Germline V CDR1 and CDR2: SNHLY, FYNNEI. CDR3 region: CASRRGGQGGHQPQHF. CDR3 bases: TGTGCCAGCAGGAGGGGGGGACAGGGAGGGCATCAGCCCCAGCATTTT. Complete variable domain (other parts from reference TRBV2 and TRBJ1-5): EPEVTQTPSHQVTQMGQEVILRCVPISNHLYFYWYRQILGQKVEFLVSFYNNEISEKSEIFDDQFSVERPDGSNFTLKIRSTKLEDSAMYFCASRRGGQGGHQPQHFGDGTRLSIL.

The chain recombines TRBV9 with TRBJ1-4, with 9 bases fitting TRBD1. There are 16 residues in the CDR3. Germline V CDR1 and CDR2: SGDLS, YYNGEE. V was pared by 3 bases and J by 4 bases, with 7 bases of the junction left unmatched. As DNA, the CDR3 is TGTGCCAGCAGCGCCCGACAGGGACAGGGTAATGAAAAACTGTTTTTT. As protein: CASSARQGQGNEKLFF.

The chain couples TRBV5-1 to TRBJ1-5, with 8 bases that match TRBD1. Germline V gene sequence: CDR1 SGHRS, CDR2 YFSETQ. With V trimmed by 4 bases and J by 6 bases, 15 bases remained unmatched. CDR3 length: 17 residues. The CDR3 loop is CASSPGQGGGGGQPQHF. DNA of the CDR3: TGCGCCAGCAGCCCCGGACAGGGAGGAGGAGGTGGTCAGCCCCAGCATTTT.

The chain employs TRBV6-4 and TRBJ2-2; no firm D call. The V gene's germline CDR1 is MRHNA and CDR2 SNTAGT. This CDR3 spans 16 amino acids. The germline V and J ends were trimmed by 4 bases and 0 bases, with 12 bases remaining between them. CDR3 residues: CASSGTVASNTGELFF. CDR3 nucleotide sequence: TGTGCCAGCAGTGGAACGGTTGCATCGAACACCGGGGAGCTGTTTTTT.

This clone was seen just once. Other DNA sequences within the sample encode an identical CDR3. The V gene is TRBV29-1, the J gene TRBJ1-2, with TRBD1 matching over 10 bases. Germline-derived CDR1 and CDR2 are SQVTM and ANQGSEA. With 4 bases clipped from V and 8 bases from J, the junction kept 4 bases outside the gene matches. The CDR3 spans 12 residues. The CDR3 protein is CSVADRGYGYTF. Here the CDR3 DNA reads TGCAGCGTTGCGGACAGGGGGTACGGCTACACCTTC.

The rearrangement links TRBV18 to TRBJ1-1, with a tentative D call TRBD1 (6 bases). V was pared by 2 bases and J by 4 bases, with 20 bases between. There are 17 residues in the CDR3. In germline, CDR1 is KGHSH, CDR2 LQKENI. This chain's CDR3 is CASSPTPFAGAGTEAFF. For the CDR3, the DNA is TGTGCCAGCTCACCAACCCCTTTTGCGGGGGCGGGCACTGAAGCTTTCTTT.

The J gene is TRBJ2-7, the V gene TRBV4-3, with D tentatively TRBD1 (5 bases). Germline CDR1 LGHNA, CDR2 YSLEER. The CDR3 consists of 14 residues. V lost 1 base and J 0 bases, leaving 7 bases between the germline ends. The CDR3 bases are TGCGCCAGCAGCCAAGGGACACCCTCCTACGAGCAGTACTTC. Its protein is CASSQGTPSYEQYF.

This clone was seen only once. The chain combines TRBV21-1 with TRBJ1-1. TRBV21-1 is assigned pseudogene status. This CDR3 comprises 13 residues. The CDR3 DNA reads TGTGCCAGCAGCCCCGCGGGGAACACTGAAGCTTTCTTT. It specifies CASSPAGNTEAFF.

This chain uses TRBV5-1 with TRBJ1-3; maybe TRBD1 (5 bases). Trimming took 2 bases from V and 4 from J, leaving 7 bases between them. CDR3 length: 13 residues. Germline-derived CDR1 and CDR2 are SGHRS and YFSETQ. CDR3: CASSLGAGNTIYF. In DNA, the CDR3 is TGCGCCAGCAGCTTAGGGGCGGGAAACACCATATATTTT.

This clone was observed a single time. V is TRBV5-5 and J is TRBJ1-3, with D uncertain. CDR3 size: 14 residues. Per the germline V gene, CDR1 is SGHKS and CDR2 is YYEKEE (reference sequence). With 2 bases removed from V and 0 bases from J, the gap between germline ends came to 6 bases. CDR3 amino acids: CASSFQISGNTIYF. The CDR3 DNA is TGTGCCAGCAGCTTCCAGATCTCTGGAAACACCATATATTTT.

There are a few counts of this clone. The V call is TRBV6-5, the J call TRBJ2-5; TRBD1 matches 9 bases. CDR3 length equals 14 residues. Trimming took 5 bases from V and 5 from J; bases not matched to a gene: 6. The V gene's germline CDR1 is MNHEY and CDR2 SVGAGI. The CDR3 protein is CASSTYRGHETQYF. CDR3 sequence (DNA): TGTGCCAGCAGTACTTACAGGGGGCATGAGACCCAGTACTTC.

The rearrangement joins TRBV30 to TRBJ1-1; D might be TRBD1 (6 bases). The germline gives CDR1 GTSNPN, CDR2 SVGIG (reference sequence). The length of the CDR3 is 12 residues. Trimming took 3 bases from V and 4 from J, leaving 9 bases between them. The DNA for the CDR3 is TGTGCCTGGAGCACAGGGTTCACTGAAGCTTTCTTT. It translates to CAWSTGFTEAFF.

The V gene is TRBV11-2, the J gene TRBJ2-7; 12 bases line up with TRBD1. V was clipped by 5 bases and J by 2 bases; unmatched bases: 4. The germline V gene has CDR1 SGHAT and CDR2 FQNNGV. This CDR3 has 15 amino acids. The chain's CDR3 is CASSGDRGRPYEQYF. In nucleotides, the CDR3 is TGTGCCAGCAGCGGGGACAGGGGGCGACCCTACGAGCAGTACTTC.

The chain carries TRBV14 and TRBJ2-5; TRBD2 agrees at 7 bases. This CDR3 spans 13 amino acids. V gave up 2 bases and J gave up 10 bases; unmatched junction bases: 7. The germline V gene encodes CDR1 SGHDN and CDR2 FVKESK. Here the CDR3 reads CASSQYRTGGQYF. CDR3 nucleotides: TGTGCCAGCAGCCAATACAGGACGGGGGGCCAGTACTTC.

The J gene is TRBJ2-1, the V gene TRBV6-5, with D maybe TRBD2 (6 bases). CDR1 and CDR2 (germline): MNHEY, SVGAGI. Trimming took 5 bases from V and 0 from J, leaving 11 bases between them. CDR3 length: 15 residues. The CDR3 sequence: CASSMEEGSYNEQFF. As DNA, the CDR3 is TGTGCCAGCAGTATGGAGGAGGGCTCCTACAATGAGCAGTTCTTC.

The chain employs TRBV7-6 and TRBJ1-1; 8 bases map to TRBD1. Trimming removed 5 bases from V and 0 bases from J; junction bases left unmatched: 5. Germline assignment: CDR1 SGHVS and CDR2 FNYEAQ. The CDR3 consists of 15 residues. CDR3: CASSAGQGMNTEAFF. CDR3 sequence (DNA): TGTGCCAGCAGCGCCGGACAGGGAATGAACACTGAAGCTTTCTTT.

The rearrangement joins TRBV29-1 to TRBJ2-7, with D maybe TRBD2 (5 bases). CDR1 and CDR2 (germline): SQVTM, ANQGSEA. V shed 4 bases and J shed 1 base, with 5 bases lying between them. This CDR3 is built from 11 residues. This CDR3 is CSVVASYEQYF. For the CDR3, the DNA is TGCAGCGTTGTAGCGTCCTACGAGCAGTACTTC.

This rearrangement joins TRBV11-3 to TRBJ2-1; TRBD2 matches 7 bases. Germline V CDR1 and CDR2: SGHNT, YENEEA. Trimming cost V 5 bases and J 0 bases; bases outside gene matches: 7. This CDR3 comprises 16 residues. The CDR3 region is CASSAELASSYNEQFF. In nucleotides, the CDR3 is TGTGCCAGCAGCGCTGAACTAGCGAGCTCCTACAATGAGCAGTTCTTC.

The chain combines TRBV11-3 with TRBJ2-1, with 7 nucleotides matching TRBD1. Germline V gene lookup returns CDR1 SGHNT and CDR2 YENEEA. The trim removed 4 bases at V and 2 bases at J, leaving 8 bases unmatched. The CDR3 has 16 residues. The CDR3 DNA reads as TGTGCCAGCAGCTCTTACGCTACAGGGGCCTACAATGAGCAGTTCTTC. This sequence encodes CASSSYATGAYNEQFF.